This TCR beta chain emerged from a study of technical replicates of blood from several donors. Sequenced by immunoSEQ multiplex PCR; TCRdb stores in-frame clones only, minus some. The table includes tens of thousands of clones, roughly 92% detected once. This receptor was identified in a human donor in good health. Sequencing used T cells isolated from PBMCs.

This CDR3 is CASSSPRWRDNEKLFF. For the CDR3, the DNA is TGTGCCAGCAGCTCCCCTCGATGGAGGGATAATGAAAAACTGTTTTTT. V usage is TRBV11-2 and J usage is TRBJ1-4; D is unclear. The CDR3 covers 16 residues. From germline, CDR1 is SGHAT and CDR2 FQNNGV. V lost 4 bases and J 4 bases, leaving 16 bases between the germline ends.